The sequence of this TCR beta chain was determined in a study of cytomegalovirus exposure and HLA in healthy donors. A multiplex PCR was run with 60 Vbeta primers and 13 Jbeta primers. TCRdb keeps only in-frame clones here, not all; method: immunoSEQ multiplex PCR. The sample lists approximately 170,000 clones, 60% to 80% occurring once. After removal of 4 bases from V and 4 bases from J, the junction contained 6 bases not matched to a gene. Germline assignment: CDR1 SGDLS and CDR2 YYNGEE. The CDR3 contains 15 residues. The TCR sequence derives from a young woman in good health and CMV-seronegative. Sequencing was done on a sample of PBMCs. The chain joins TRBV9 to TRBJ1-3; 9 positions agree with TRBD1. As DNA, the CDR3 is TGTGCCAGCAGCCCAAGGACAGGGGCGGGAAACACCATATATTTT. Translation gives CASSPRTGAGNTIYF. Using reference TRBV9 and TRBJ1-3 for the parts outside the CDR3, the full variable domain is DSGVTQTPKHLITATGQRVTLRCSPRSGDLSVYWYQQSLDQGLQFLIQYYNGEERAKGNILERFSAQQFPDLHSELNLSSLELGDSALYFCASSPRTGAGNTIYFGEGSWLTVV.